This T cell receptor (beta chain) was captured in a study of PD-1 blockade in classical Hodgkin lymphoma. Of note for this clone: Its antigen is not identified.

V lost 4 bases and J 3 bases, leaving 11 bases between the germline ends. This CDR3 region has 14 residues. Germline-derived CDR1 and CDR2 are SGHVS and FNYEAQ. Described time point: cycle 4 day 1 (C4D1), after less than 7 weeks of nivolumab. Relapse after autologous stem cell transplantation occurred in every patient, and brentuximab vedotin exposure varied. Whole-study results and caveats: CD4+ TCR diversity, unlike CD8+, rose significantly by C4D1. Before treatment, complete responders showed about the same diversity as newly diagnosed patients. Those patients who began receiving nivolumab less than 1 year after ASCT had lower diversity, and they were excluded. Before treatment, TCR diversity in newly diagnosed patients was reportedly lower than in healthy donors.

Sequenced by immunoSEQ multiplex PCR; TCRdb stores in-frame clones only, minus some. The sample includes about 93,000 clones, over 75% of them seen just once. The TCR was taken from a human donor with classical Hodgkin lymphoma. The sample here was peripheral blood mononuclear cells (PBMCs), taken before the fourth cycle of nivolumab. The chain recombines TRBV7-6 with TRBJ2-3; TRBD1 or TRBD2 may be the D gene (5 bases each). CDR3 amino acids: CASSSGPDTDTQYF. The DNA for the CDR3 is TGTGCCAGCAGCTCGGGACCGGATACAGATACGCAGTATTTT.